This T cell receptor beta chain was sequenced for a study of a mutant IDH1 vaccine in newly diagnosed glioma. Looking at the study overall: Earlier care involved radiotherapy, temozolomide, or both, and the majority received both.

Comment on this clone: The target antigen is unknown.

Indicated time point: week 23, last vaccination. Doses comprised 300 ug of mutant IDH1 20-mer peptide each, plus topical imiquimod. The repertoire was sequenced with immunoSEQ multiplex PCR; TCRdb's copy has only in-frame clones and lacks some. The data hold over 35,000 clones, with about four fifths observed a single time. CDR3 length: 16 amino acids. V was clipped by 0 bases and J by 4 bases; unmatched bases: 5. The germline CDR1 and CDR2 sequences are LNHDA and SQIVND (reference sequence). The sequencing used PBMCs, collected from a glioma patient whose treatment included an IDH1 peptide vaccine. This chain links TRBV19 with TRBJ2-5; 10 nucleotides line up with TRBD1. The clonotype comes from a woman aged 18-29 years with glioma. Some clones in this sample may be carry-over from other donors' samples. The CDR3 DNA sequence: TGTGCCAGTAGTATAGACTCCGGGACAGGGGCAGAGACCCAGTACTTC. It specifies CASSIDSGTGAETQYF.